Below, 20 T cell receptor beta chains from the same sample are listed, as sequenced in a study of T cell repertoires in cytomegalovirus infection. TCRdb fed the reads into MiXCR, producing one record per CDR3 protein. The table includes under 200,000 distinct CDR3 sequences, 9.5% detected once. The sequenced material came from PBMCs. These receptor sequences come from a human donor in good health (CMV status not recorded). Some clones in this sample may be carry-over from other donors' samples.

This chain links TRBV27 with TRBJ1-1, with TRBD1 as a possible D gene (5 bases). The V gene lost 6 bases and the J gene lost 4 bases, with 21 bases spanning the gap. CDR3 length: 16 amino acids. The V gene's germline CDR1 is MNHEY and CDR2 SMNVEV (reference sequence). CDR3 bases: TGTGCCAGCAGGGCACGCTCCGCGGGGGATGGCACTGAAGCTTTCTTT. Translating gives CASRARSAGDGTEAFF.

This clonotype was seen a handful of times. This rearrangement joins TRBV7-9 to TRBJ2-7, with 12 nucleotides matching TRBD2. The V segment lost 0 bases and the J segment 5 bases; nucleotides outside the gene matches: 5. Germline CDR1 and CDR2: SEHNR and FQNEAQ (reference sequence). This CDR3 spans 16 amino acids. The DNA of the CDR3 is TGTGCCAGCAGCTTAGCGGCTAGCGGGAGGGGGAACGAGCAGTACTTC. This encodes CASSLAASGRGNEQYF.

A few counts support this clonotype. The J gene is TRBJ1-5, the V gene TRBV2; no reliable D call. The CDR3 length is 11 residues. Deletions cut 3 bases from V and 9 bases from J, with 6 bases between. Looked up from germline, CDR1 is SNHLY and CDR2 is FYNNEI. The CDR3 loop is CASSDVGPQHF. CDR3 coding DNA: TGTGCCAGCAGTGACGTAGGGCCCCAGCATTTT.

This clonotype was seen repeatedly, ten times or more. This rearrangement joins TRBV7-6 to TRBJ2-5; TRBD2 matches at 11 bases. With V trimmed by 5 bases and J by 0 bases, 5 bases remained unmatched. The length of the CDR3 is 16 residues. Per germline, CDR1 SGHVS and CDR2 FNYEAQ. The CDR3 sequence: CASSKKTSGNQETQYF. The CDR3 DNA reads TGTGCCAGCAGCAAAAAGACTAGCGGGAACCAAGAGACCCAGTACTTC.

The gene calls are TRBV4-2 and TRBJ2-2, with D possibly being TRBD1 (6 bases). The germline CDR1 and CDR2 sequences are LGHNA and YNFKEQ. V lost 0 bases to trimming and J lost 5 bases, with 13 bases between them. The CDR3 sequence is 16 residues long. The CDR3, as DNA: TGTGCCAGCAGCCAAGAAAGGGACACGGAGACCGGGGAGCTGTTTTTT. Its translation is CASSQERDTETGELFF.

V usage is TRBV6-2 or TRBV6-3 and J usage is TRBJ1-1; D might be TRBD1 (5 bases). Trimming took off 8 bases at V and 8 bases at J, with 9 bases between the two ends. CDR1 and CDR2 (germline): MNHEY, SVGEGT. The CDR3 extends over 10 amino acids. CDR3 in DNA: TGTGCCAGCCGGGACCGCGAAGCTTTCTTT. Translating it yields CASRDREAFF.

The DNA for the CDR3 is TGTGCCAGCAGTACACTACCCAGGGGGTCTGGCTACACCTTC. Protein sequence: CASSTLPRGSGYTF. The V call is TRBV27, the J call TRBJ1-2; the match to TRBD1 covers 7 bases. Per germline, CDR1 MNHEY and CDR2 SMNVEV (reference sequence). With 5 bases clipped from V and 7 bases from J, the junction kept 10 bases outside the gene matches. This CDR3 region has 14 residues.

This clonotype was observed many times. The chain is built from TRBV7-2 and TRBJ1-1; maybe TRBD1 (6 bases). V shed 9 bases and J shed 0 bases, with 23 bases lying between them. There are 17 residues in the CDR3. Germline assignment: CDR1 SGHTA and CDR2 FQGNSA. The CDR3, as DNA: TGTGCCAGTGGTTCGGGGGCCCAGGGGAGGGTGAACACTGAAGCTTTCTTT. Amino acid sequence: CASGSGAQGRVNTEAFF.

The gene calls are TRBV28 and TRBJ1-1; 8 bases agree with TRBD1. CDR1 MDHEN and CDR2 SYDVKM come from the germline V gene. V dropped 6 bases and J dropped 7; count of bases not matched to a gene: 4. CDR3 size: 12 residues. The CDR3 here is CASRGQGLEAFF. CDR3 DNA sequence: TGTGCCAGCAGAGGACAGGGACTTGAAGCTTTCTTT.

The genes are TRBV7-2 and TRBJ2-7; D might be TRBD1 or TRBD2, each matching 5 bases. V was shortened by 3 bases and J by 7 bases, with 19 bases between the two germline ends. The CDR3 length is 15 residues. The germline CDR1 and CDR2 sequences are SGHTA and FQGNSA. The CDR3 nucleotides are TGTGCCAGCAGCTTCTTCGGAACCGGGACGTCAGAGCAGTACTTC. This codes for CASSFFGTGTSEQYF. The full variable domain, its missing parts supplied by reference TRBV7-2 and TRBJ2-7, is GAGVSQSPSNKVTEKGKDVELRCDPISGHTALYWYRQSLGQGLEFLIYFQGNSAPDKSGLPSDRFSAERTGGSVSTLTIQRTQQEDSAVYLCASSFFGTGTSEQYFGPGTRLTVT.

A note on this clonotype: This may stem from a read error, because a much larger clone lies one nucleotide away. The V and J genes are TRBV12-3 or TRBV12-4 and TRBJ2-1, with D maybe TRBD1 (6 bases). The CDR3 totals 14 residues. Trimming left V 8 bases short and J 2 bases short, with 13 bases between. CDR3 region: CASGAGVPYNEQFF. CDR3 DNA: TGTGCCAGCGGTGCAGGGGTCCCCTACAATGAGCAGTTCTTC.

This clonotype has a handful of counts. The chain employs TRBV5-1 and TRBJ2-2, with 8 bases aligning to TRBD2. This CDR3 is built from 16 residues. The V and J ends lost 1 base and 1 base, in that order; junction bases with no gene match: 3. CDR1 is SGHRS, CDR2 YFSETQ, per germline. In nucleotides, the CDR3 is TGCGCCAGCAGCTTGTATACTAGCGGGAACACCGGGGAGCTGTTTTTT. This codes for CASSLYTSGNTGELFF.

V usage is TRBV5-1 and J usage is TRBJ1-2, with 8 bases aligning to TRBD1. J lost 1 base, V lost 0 bases, and 5 bases had no gene match. Germline CDR1 SGHRS, CDR2 YFSETQ. The CDR3 length is 16 residues. DNA for the CDR3: TGCGCCAGCAGCTTGGTCGGGGGACAGGTTAACTATGGCTACACCTTC. Residues: CASSLVGGQVNYGYTF.

Many counts were recorded for this clonotype. This chain joins TRBV27 and TRBJ1-5; D might be TRBD1 (5 bases). Germline CDR1 is MNHEY and CDR2 is SMNVEV (reference sequence). Trimming took 5 bases from V and 7 from J, leaving 18 bases between them. The CDR3 consists of 15 residues. CDR3 nucleotides: TGTGCCAGCAGTCTACTTGTTGGGGCAGGCCAGCCCCAGCATTTT. It yields the protein CASSLLVGAGQPQHF.

This clonotype has a count of ten or more. The V and J genes are TRBV2 and TRBJ2-6, with TRBD1 matching 8 bases. The CDR3 loop spans 17 amino acids. V was clipped by 4 bases and J by 4 bases; unmatched bases: 9. The germline gives CDR1 SNHLY, CDR2 FYNNEI. Here the CDR3 DNA reads TGTGCCAGCAGTGGGAACAGGGGGGCTGTCGGGGCCAACGTCCTGACTTTC. Translation gives CASSGNRGAVGANVLTF.

This clonotype has a handful of counts. The V call is TRBV5-4, the J call TRBJ2-1; D uncertain. The CDR3 has 13 amino acids. The germline V and J ends were trimmed by 1 base and 9 bases, with 11 bases remaining between them. Germline V gene data show CDR1 as SGHNT and CDR2 as YYREEE (reference sequence). DNA for the CDR3: TGTGCCAGCAGCTTGTTCGAGCGACGTGAGCAGTTCTTC. This gives the protein CASSLFERREQFF.

This clonotype was seen at least ten times. V is TRBV7-3 and J is TRBJ1-3; the D gene is possibly TRBD1 (5 bases). The germline V and J ends were trimmed by 0 bases and 0 bases, with 12 bases remaining between them. CDR1 SGHTA and CDR2 FQGTGA come from the germline V gene. The CDR3 sequence is 17 residues long. The CDR3 loop reads CASSLTGGGTSGNTIYF. The CDR3 DNA is TGTGCCAGCAGCTTAACGGGGGGAGGGACCTCTGGAAACACCATATATTTT. Combining the CDR3 with reference TRBV7-3 and TRBJ1-3 gives the whole variable domain GAGVSQTPSNKVTEKGKYVELRCDPISGHTALYWYRQSLGQGPEFLIYFQGTGAADDSGLPNDRFFAVRPEGSVSTLKIQRTERGDSAVYLCASSLTGGGTSGNTIYFGEGSWLTVV.

This clonotype was seen many times. V is TRBV7-2 and J is TRBJ2-2; no definite D call. Germline CDR1 and CDR2: SGHTA and FQGNSA. The CDR3 runs 15 residues. Trimming removed 1 base at V and 1 base at J, with 7 bases between. The chain's CDR3 is CASSLDGWNTGELFF. In DNA, the CDR3 is TGTGCCAGCAGCTTAGACGGCTGGAACACCGGGGAGCTGTTTTTT.

This clonotype was seen more than once but under ten times. The chain carries TRBV15 and TRBJ2-7; 7 bases agree with TRBD1. The CDR3 length is 15 residues. Germline CDR1 LNHNV, CDR2 YYDKDF (reference sequence). V was clipped by 4 bases and J by 2 bases; unmatched bases: 8. DNA for the CDR3: TGTGCCACCAGCATCGGACAGGATGTCACCTACGAGCAGTACTTC. It yields the protein CATSIGQDVTYEQYF.

V and J are TRBV11-2 and TRBJ2-1, with TRBD2 identical over 8 bases. The junction had 11 bases not matched to a gene; V was cut back by 1 base and J by 12 bases. The CDR3 has 15 residues. Germline loops: CDR1 SGHAT, CDR2 FQNNGV. The CDR3 protein is CASSLAAGGKVAQFF. The CDR3 nucleotides read TGTGCCAGCAGCTTAGCGGCGGGAGGAAAGGTAGCGCAGTTCTTC.